Listed below are T cell receptor beta chains from one sample, sequenced in a study of PD-1 blockade in classical Hodgkin lymphoma. Method: immunoSEQ multiplex PCR; TCRdb's copy keeps in-frame clones and lacks some. The data contain some 52,000 clones, about 89% of them singletons. The sequenced sample was peripheral blood mononuclear cells (PBMCs), obtained before the fourth cycle of nivolumab. The receptors shown here come from a human donor with classical Hodgkin lymphoma. Both conserved end residues are part of each CDR3. A D gene is named only where the DNA matches it firmly. Expanded clones get a size class; other rows say once, few or many, or leave the size out.

>TRBD2|-|TRBJ2-2|TRBV5-1
CASRRLAGTTNTGELFF
TGCGCCAGCAGGAGACTAGCGGGGACCACGAACACCGGGGAGCTGTTTTTT
>TRBD1|-|TRBJ2-7|TRBV6-5
CASSTTGAYEQYF
TGTGCCAGCAGTACTACAGGGGCCTACGAGCAGTACTTC
>-|-|TRBJ2-3|TRBV5-8
CASSPAGRSTDTQYF
TGTGCCAGCAGCCCAGCTGGCCGGAGCACAGATACGCAGTATTTT
>TRBD1|few|TRBJ1-1|TRBV11-2
CASSPPGGPEAFF
TGTGCCAGCAGCCCGCCAGGGGGGCCTGAAGCTTTCTTT
>-|once|TRBJ2-4|TRBV10-2
CASSDWARAGSAKNIQYF
TGCGCCAGCAGTGATTGGGCCAGGGCAGGGTCGGCCAAAAACATTCAGTACTTC
>TRBD2|-|TRBJ2-3|TRBV28
CASSLYTSGGPRTDTQYF
TGTGCCAGCAGTTTATACACTAGCGGGGGGCCCCGCACAGATACGCAGTATTTT
>TRBD2|-|TRBJ2-3|TRBV5-1
CASSLTGGSGGTDTQYF
TGCGCCAGCAGCTTGACAGGTGGTAGCGGGGGCACAGATACGCAGTATTTT
>-|-|TRBJ1-4|TRBV10-2
CASSESSGEKLFF
TGCGCCAGCAGTGAGTCGAGCGGTGAAAAACTGTTTTTT
>TRBD1|-|TRBJ1-2|TRBV29-1
CSVEVQGAHEVGYTF
TGCAGCGTTGAGGTACAGGGGGCGCATGAGGTGGGCTACACCTTC
>-|-|TRBJ2-5|TRBV7-2
CASSLSPGSQETQYF
TGTGCCAGCAGCTTATCCCCGGGGAGCCAAGAGACCCAGTACTTC
>TRBD1|-|TRBJ1-2|TRBV2
CARTGGGFGYTF
TGTGCCAGAACAGGGGGGGGGTTCGGCTACACCTTC
>-|-|TRBJ2-7|TRBV2
CASSPTDTTYEQYF
TGTGCCAGCAGCCCAACAGACACCACCTACGAGCAGTACTTC
>TRBD2|-|TRBJ2-7|TRBV6-5
CASSYTTSGNWYEQYF
TGTGCCAGCAGTTACACTACTAGCGGGAATTGGTACGAGCAGTACTTC
>TRBD1|once|TRBJ1-1|TRBV18
CASSFLTGVYTEAFF
TGTGCCAGCTCATTTTTGACAGGGGTATACACTGAAGCTTTCTTT
>-|-|TRBJ2-7|TRBV6-1
CASTPDRLSYEQYF
TGTGCCAGCACTCCAGACAGGTTATCCTACGAGCAGTACTTC
>TRBD2|-|TRBJ2-5|TRBV28
CASSLAGGPQETQYF
TGTGCCAGCAGTTTGGCGGGAGGGCCCCAAGAGACCCAGTACTTC
>-|-|TRBJ1-5|TRBV4-1
CASSQDPDSNQPQHF
TGCGCCAGCAGCCAAGATCCCGACAGCAATCAGCCCCAGCATTTT
>-|-|TRBJ2-3|TRBV19
CASSIMGSGRLRGTDTQYF
TGTGCCAGTAGTATTATGGGTTCAGGGCGGCTGCGGGGCACAGATACGCAGTATTTT
>-|-|TRBJ2-1|TRBV4-2
CASSQAAESYNEQFF
TGTGCCAGCAGCCAAGCAGCGGAATCTTACAATGAGCAGTTCTTC
>-|-|TRBJ2-1|TRBV5-3
CARSLGPRGTYNEQFF
TGTGCCAGAAGCTTGGGGCCCCGTGGGACCTACAATGAGCAGTTCTTC
>TRBD2|-|TRBJ2-3|TRBV19
CASSVLAGVRMNADTQYF
TGTGCCAGTAGTGTCCTAGCGGGGGTACGAATGAACGCAGATACGCAGTATTTT
>TRBD2|once|TRBJ2-3|TRBV4-3
CASSQERAGGPRLYF
TGCGCCAGCAGCCAAGAAAGGGCGGGGGGGCCTCGGTTGTATTTT
>TRBD2|once|TRBJ2-3|TRBV6-6
CASSYDGGGTDTQYF
TGTGCCAGCAGTTACGACGGGGGGGGCACAGATACGCAGTATTTT
>-|-|TRBJ1-4|TRBV5-1
CASSLAEVGGLDEKLFF
TGCGCCAGCAGCTTGGCCGAGGTTGGCGGCTTGGATGAAAAACTGTTTTTT
>-|-|TRBJ1-5|TRBV7-2
CASSLAGFNQPQHF
TGTGCCAGCAGCTTAGCAGGGTTTAATCAGCCCCAGCATTTT
>TRBD2|once|TRBJ2-5|TRBV2
CASKRGGETQYF
TGTGCCAGCAAGAGGGGAGGGGAGACCCAGTACTTC
>-|-|TRBJ1-5|TRBV7-2
CASSPRGFGNQPQHF
TGTGCCAGCAGCCCCCGGGGGTTTGGCAATCAGCCCCAGCATTTT
>TRBD1|once|TRBJ1-2|TRBV7-9
CASSLEGQGDYGYTF
TGTGCCAGCAGCTTAGAAGGACAGGGGGACTATGGCTACACCTTC
>-|-|TRBJ2-5|TRBV29-1
CSVAGTIKETQYF
TGCAGCGTTGCCGGGACAATAAAAGAGACCCAGTACTTC
>-|-|TRBJ1-1|TRBV6-5
CASSYPDLAGVWKAFF
TGTGCCAGCAGTTACCCCGATTTGGCAGGGGTCTGGAAAGCTTTCTTT
>-|-|TRBJ2-7|TRBV6-1
CASSESKALFYEQYF
TGTGCCAGCAGTGAATCTAAGGCCCTCTTTTACGAGCAGTACTTC
>-|-|TRBJ1-6|TRBV7-8
CASSLVTDNSPLHF
TGTGCCAGCAGCTTAGTAACAGACAATTCACCCCTCCACTTT
>TRBD2|-|TRBJ2-4|TRBV10-3
CAISDSGNIQYF
TGTGCCATCAGTGATAGCGGGAACATTCAGTACTTC
>TRBD1|-|TRBJ2-5|TRBV18
CASSPTGGETQYF
TGTGCCAGCTCACCGACAGGGGGAGAGACCCAGTACTTC
>-|-|TRBJ1-6|TRBV19
CASSDPVGTAYNSPLHF
TGTGCCAGTAGTGACCCCGTCGGAACAGCTTATAATTCACCCCTCCACTTT
>-|-|TRBJ1-5|TRBV28
CATDDPIQPQHF
TGTGCCACCGATGACCCGATTCAGCCCCAGCATTTT
>TRBD1|once|TRBJ2-3|TRBV7-2
CASSLGGTGRGDTQYF
TGTGCCAGCAGCTTAGGGGGGACAGGGAGGGGAGATACGCAGTATTTT
>TRBD2|-|TRBJ2-5|TRBV5-1
CASRLTSGRSLAETQYF
TGCGCCAGCAGACTGACTAGCGGGAGGAGTTTGGCAGAGACCCAGTACTTC
>-|-|TRBJ1-1|TRBV29-1
CSVDKDLENEAFF
TGCAGCGTTGATAAGGACCTAGAAAATGAAGCTTTCTTT
>-|-|TRBJ1-3|TRBV14
CASSLHLGASGNTIYF
TGTGCCAGCAGCCTACATCTCGGGGCCTCTGGAAACACCATATATTTT
>-|-|TRBJ2-1|TRBV7-9
CASSPAGFGYNEQFF
TGTGCCAGCAGCCCCGCGGGGTTCGGGTACAATGAGCAGTTCTTC
>TRBD2|-|TRBJ2-7|TRBV5-6
CASSQGLAVYEQYF
TGTGCCAGCAGCCAGGGACTAGCGGTCTACGAGCAGTACTTC
>-|-|TRBJ2-1|TRBV27
CASSSTWNEQFF
TGTGCCAGCAGTTCGACCTGGAATGAGCAGTTCTTC
>-|few|TRBJ2-1|TRBV6-5
CASSSRLVDNEQFF
TGTGCCAGCAGTTCTCGACTAGTCGACAATGAGCAGTTCTTC
>-|-|TRBJ2-1|TRBV28
CASNLQNSPQFF
TGTGCCAGCAATTTACAGAACTCCCCCCAGTTCTTC
>TRBD2|once|TRBJ2-3|TRBV28
CASSQTSGRKSDTQYF
TGTGCCAGCAGTCAAACTAGCGGGAGGAAGTCAGATACGCAGTATTTT
>-|-|TRBJ2-2|TRBV7-2
CASSLGRGLLAGELFF
TGTGCCAGCAGCTTAGGAAGGGGTCTATTGGCCGGGGAGCTGTTTTTT
>-|-|TRBJ2-2|TRBV5-4
CASSSKGGRNPTGELFF
TGTGCCAGCAGCTCCAAGGGGGGGCGGAACCCCACCGGGGAGCTGTTTTTT
>TRBD2|-|TRBJ2-1|TRBV7-7
CASSTGLAGVREQFF
TGTGCCAGCAGCACGGGACTAGCGGGAGTGCGGGAGCAGTTCTTC
>-|-|TRBJ2-7|TRBV7-8
CASSLEETSYEQYF
TGTGCCAGCAGCTTAGAGGAAACTAGTTACGAGCAGTACTTC
>-|-|TRBJ2-1|TRBV27
CASSLSPGRLDNEQFF
TGTGCCAGCAGTTTATCCCCAGGACGGTTGGACAATGAGCAGTTCTTC
>-|-|TRBJ1-1|TRBV4-3
CASSQEPVNTEAFF
TGCGCCAGCAGCCAAGAGCCCGTGAACACTGAAGCTTTCTTT
>TRBD1|-|TRBJ1-1|TRBV10-3
CAITSGQGVEAFF
TGTGCCATCACTTCGGGACAGGGGGTTGAAGCTTTCTTT
>-|-|TRBJ2-7|TRBV4-1
CASSQDQGDEQYF
TGCGCCAGCAGCCAAGATCAAGGCGACGAGCAGTACTTC
>-|-|TRBJ2-3|TRBV5-6
CASSLGILRDPGTDTQYF
TGTGCCAGCAGCTTGGGTATCTTGCGGGATCCAGGCACAGATACGCAGTATTTT
>-|-|TRBJ1-4|TRBV13
CASSLGARGRDEKLFF
TGTGCCAGCAGCTTAGGCGCGAGGGGCAGAGATGAAAAACTGTTTTTT
>TRBD1|-|TRBJ1-2|TRBV7-8
CASSPRTGRDPYGYTF
TGTGCCAGCAGCCCAAGGACAGGGAGAGACCCATATGGCTACACCTTC